These 22 T cell receptor beta chains originate from one sample sequenced in a study of technical replicates of blood from a handful of donors. TCRdb keeps only in-frame clones here, not all; method: immunoSEQ multiplex PCR. This sample has about 70,000 clones, with more than 85% found just once. The sample was T cells isolated from PBMCs. The receptors here all came from a human donor in good health.

This clone was observed a single time. The chain links TRBV7-9 to TRBJ2-1; D might be TRBD2 (6 bases). The length of the CDR3 is 16 residues. Germline-derived CDR1 and CDR2 are SEHNR and FQNEAQ (reference sequence). The ends were cut back, 1 base at V and 3 bases at J, with 13 bases in the middle. The CDR3 nucleotides read TGTGCCAGCAGCTTAGGAGGGACTCCTGACTACAATGAGCAGTTCTTC. Residues: CASSLGGTPDYNEQFF.

V and J are TRBV5-6 and TRBJ1-1; D remains unclear. CDR3 length equals 15 residues. CDR1 and CDR2 (germline): SGHDT, YYEEEE. V was clipped by 3 bases and J by 10 bases, with 22 bases between them. CDR3 nucleotide sequence: TGTGCCAGCAGCTCAGCGGCAGGACTGGGTTCGGTAGCTTTCTTT. Protein sequence: CASSSAAGLGSVAFF.

The J gene is TRBJ1-4, the V gene TRBV5-1; D may be TRBD1 (6 bases). The CDR3 has 19 amino acids. Germline V gives CDR1 SGHRS, CDR2 YFSETQ. V lost 1 base, J lost 0 bases, and 19 bases lay in between. The CDR3 is CASSLTFLTGPTTNEKLFF. CDR3 sequence (DNA): TGCGCCAGCAGCTTGACCTTCCTGACAGGCCCCACAACTAATGAAAAACTGTTTTTT.

The chain carries TRBV6-6 and TRBJ1-2, with TRBD1 identical over 11 bases. V gave up 8 bases and J gave up 4 bases; unmatched junction bases: 6. Germline V gives CDR1 MNHNY, CDR2 SVGAGI (reference sequence). CDR3 length: 14 residues. For the CDR3, the DNA is TGTGCCAGCGGCCGTGGGACAGGGGGCTATGGCTACACCTTC. Protein sequence: CASGRGTGGYGYTF.

The V gene is TRBV5-4, the J gene TRBJ2-2; D may be TRBD1 (6 bases). The V gene lost 1 base and the J gene lost 7 bases, with 17 bases spanning the gap. CDR1 and CDR2 (germline): SGHNT, YYREEE (reference sequence). There are 16 residues in the CDR3. The CDR3 is CASSLFRSGAIGELFF. The CDR3 DNA reads as TGTGCCAGCAGCTTGTTTAGATCAGGGGCCATCGGGGAGCTGTTTTTT.

The genes are TRBV29-1 and TRBJ2-7, with 9 bases aligning to TRBD2. Germline V gene sequence: CDR1 SQVTM, CDR2 ANQGSEA. V lost 0 bases and J lost 3; bases outside the gene matches: 3. The CDR3 contains 14 residues. DNA for the CDR3: TGCAGCGTTGAAGAAGCGGGGGGTCTCTACGAGCAGTACTTC. Translated: CSVEEAGGLYEQYF.

In this sample, this clone turned up a few times. This chain links TRBV6-5 with TRBJ1-5, with a possible D match to TRBD1 (5 bases). CDR3 length: 14 residues. V lost 4 bases and J 4 bases, leaving 11 bases between the germline ends. Germline CDR1 reads MNHEY; CDR2 reads SVGAGI. The CDR3 region has the DNA TGTGCCAGCAGTTCTCAAACAGGAAATCAGCCCCAGCATTTT. It codes for CASSSQTGNQPQHF.

The chain combines TRBV14 with TRBJ1-1; 9 nucleotides line up with TRBD1. Germline values: CDR1 SGHDN, CDR2 FVKESK. The CDR3 has 14 amino acids. The V and J ends lost 6 bases and 3 bases, in that order; junction bases with no gene match: 5. The CDR3 loop reads CASRQQGAYTEAFF. The CDR3 coding sequence is TGTGCCAGCAGGCAACAGGGGGCGTACACTGAAGCTTTCTTT.

The CDR3: CASTGQGARTDTQYF. The DNA for the CDR3 is TGTGCCAGCACCGGACAGGGGGCTCGCACAGATACGCAGTATTTT. V and J are TRBV27 and TRBJ2-3; 11 bases match TRBD1. Looked up from germline, CDR1 is MNHEY and CDR2 is SMNVEV (reference sequence). Losses at the gene ends were 7 bases for V and 1 base for J; bases not matched to a gene: 4. CDR3 length: 15 amino acids.

The chain links TRBV11-2 to TRBJ2-7; D uncertain. Trimming cost V 0 bases and J 5 bases, with 11 bases left between them. CDR3 length equals 14 residues. The germline gives CDR1 SGHAT, CDR2 FQNNGV. The CDR3 loop is CASSLERFVDEQYF. The DNA of the CDR3 is TGTGCCAGCAGCTTAGAACGTTTTGTAGACGAGCAGTACTTC. Full variable domain (remainder filled in from reference TRBV11-2 and TRBJ2-7): EAGVAQSPRYKIIEKRQSVAFWCNPISGHATLYWYQQILGQGPKLLIQFQNNGVVDDSQLPKDRFSAERLKGVDSTLKIQPAKLEDSAVYLCASSLERFVDEQYFGPGTRLTVT.

The rearrangement joins TRBV7-9 to TRBJ2-7, with 9 nucleotides matching TRBD1. Looked up from germline, CDR1 is SEHNR and CDR2 is FQNEAQ (reference sequence). CDR3 length equals 13 residues. J was trimmed by 12 bases and V by 2 bases; bases with no gene match: 8. CDR3 loop: CASSLIWTGDWYF. Written as DNA, the CDR3 is TGTGCCAGCAGCTTAATCTGGACAGGGGACTGGTACTTC. Drawing the rest from reference TRBV7-9 and TRBJ2-7, the complete variable domain is DTGVSQNPRHKITKRGQNVTFRCDPISEHNRLYWYRQTLGQGPEFLTYFQNEAQLEKSRLLSDRFSAERPKGSFSTLEIQRTEQGDSAMYLCASSLIWTGDWYFGPGTRLTVT.

The chain is built from TRBV25-1 and TRBJ1-3, with D uncertain. Germline V lookup: CDR1 MGHDK, CDR2 SYGVNS. Trimming removed 3 bases at V and 7 bases at J, with 25 bases between. There are 18 residues in the CDR3. CDR3 bases: TGTGCCAGCAGTGACCTAGCCCGAGACCCAGGCTCGAGGAACACCATATATTTT. Translation: CASSDLARDPGSRNTIYF.

This sequence joins TRBV21-1 and TRBJ1-5. TRBV21-1 is assigned pseudogene status. CDR3 length equals 15 residues. The CDR3 is CASRPLEFCNQPQHF. The CDR3 region has the DNA TGTGCCAGTCGACCCCTAGAGTTTTGCAATCAGCCCCAGCATTTT.

The chain is built from TRBV6-5 and TRBJ2-7, with D unresolved. Per the germline V gene, CDR1 is MNHEY and CDR2 is SVGAGI. Deletions cut 6 bases from V and 1 base from J, with 13 bases between. This CDR3 region has 14 residues. CDR3 residues: CASRRKVASYEQYF. CDR3 DNA: TGTGCCAGCAGGCGAAAAGTAGCTTCCTACGAGCAGTACTTC.

The chain is built from TRBV28 and TRBJ2-1; D unresolved. Trimming took 7 bases from V and 0 from J, leaving 4 bases between them. Germline-derived CDR1 and CDR2 are MDHEN and SYDVKM. The CDR3 loop spans 12 amino acids. The CDR3 is CASTGSYNEQFF. The DNA of the CDR3 is TGTGCCAGCACCGGCTCCTACAATGAGCAGTTCTTC.

V and J are TRBV15 and TRBJ2-1, with 9 bases aligning to TRBD2. Germline V gene data show CDR1 as LNHNV and CDR2 as YYDKDF (reference sequence). J lost 1 base, V lost 0 bases, and 7 bases had no gene match. The CDR3 has 18 residues. CDR3 amino acids: CATSRDASSGVSYNEQFF. In DNA, the CDR3 is TGTGCCACCAGCAGAGATGCTTCTAGCGGGGTTTCCTACAATGAGCAGTTCTTC.

In regard to this clone: One junction end does not reproduce the germline sequence, and a read error may be involved. The genes are TRBV19 and TRBJ2-1, with a possible D match to TRBD1 (5 bases). This CDR3 comprises 12 residues. CDR1 is LNHDA and CDR2 is SQIVND in the germline V gene (reference sequence). The CDR3 nucleotides read TGTGCCAGTATAGGGGATAGGAAGAGACGGATCTTC. This gives the protein CASIGDRKRRIF.

The J gene is TRBJ1-1, the V gene TRBV5-1, with D hard to call. CDR1 and CDR2 (germline): SGHRS, YFSETQ. The CDR3 covers 15 residues. Trimming cost V 0 bases and J 1 base, with 10 bases left between them. CDR3 DNA sequence: TGCGCCAGCAGCTTGGAACCCCGCGCGAACACTGAAGCTTTCTTT. This sequence encodes CASSLEPRANTEAFF.

CDR3 residues: CATSRVFRDSNQPQHF. The DNA for the CDR3 is TGTGCCACCAGCAGGGTCTTTCGGGATAGCAATCAGCCCCAGCATTTT. V gene TRBV15 combines with J gene TRBJ1-5; D is uncertain. The V gene's germline CDR1 is LNHNV and CDR2 YYDKDF (reference sequence). The CDR3 length is 16 residues. The V gene lost 3 bases and the J gene lost 0 bases, with 12 bases spanning the gap.

The V and J genes are TRBV20-1 and TRBJ2-5; a weak D match, TRBD1 (5 bases). Germline V lookup: CDR1 DFQATT, CDR2 SNEGSKA (reference sequence). Trimming pared 7 bases from V and 4 bases from J, leaving 10 bases between. The CDR3 covers 11 residues. CDR3 nucleotide sequence: TGCAGTGTTCTAAGGGGAGAGACCCAGTACTTC. Residues: CSVLRGETQYF.

The rearrangement links TRBV27 to TRBJ2-5; D call uncertain. Germline V CDR1 and CDR2: MNHEY, SMNVEV (reference sequence). This CDR3 has 13 residues. V lost 5 bases and J 1 base, leaving 8 bases between the germline ends. Written as DNA, the CDR3 is TGTGCCAGCAGTCCCGGTGGCCAAGAGACCCAGTACTTC. Amino acid sequence: CASSPGGQETQYF.

The rearrangement uses TRBV2 and TRBJ1-4, with D possibly being TRBD1 (5 bases). The CDR3 runs 14 residues. The V end was cut by 4 bases, the J end by 7 bases, with 13 bases between. CDR1 SNHLY and CDR2 FYNNEI come from the germline V gene. CDR3 bases: TGTGCCAGCAGTGTATCCCTGGGGGGTGAAAAACTGTTTTTT. Translating it yields CASSVSLGGEKLFF.